This T cell receptor beta chain derives from a study of blood T cells in healthy people across ages. A sample-barcoded 5' primer and a J-beta primer mix were used in a second PCR of roughly 7 to 12 cycles. TCRdb redid the calling of the 5' RACE reads with MiXCR, one entry per CDR3 protein. The repertoire holds roughly 1.5 million distinct CDR3 sequences, with about 45% as singletons. This CDR3 comprises 15 residues. The V gene's germline CDR1 is LGHNA and CDR2 YSLEER. Trimming removed 4 bases at V and 1 base at J, with 13 bases between. Whole-study results and caveats: The authors considered diversity estimates from one million T cells to be underestimates. Leaving the PBMCs unsorted stopped any conclusive comparison of naive versus antigen-experienced cells.

A note on this clonotype: What it recognizes is unknown.

This TCR was recovered from a woman in her late teens or twenties in good health. V is TRBV4-3 and J is TRBJ1-2; D remains ambiguous. The sample taken for sequencing was blood. The CDR3 loop is CASSLGLVGNYGYTF. Written as DNA, the CDR3 is TGCGCCAGCAGCCTCGGCCTGGTCGGTAACTATGGCTACACCTTC.